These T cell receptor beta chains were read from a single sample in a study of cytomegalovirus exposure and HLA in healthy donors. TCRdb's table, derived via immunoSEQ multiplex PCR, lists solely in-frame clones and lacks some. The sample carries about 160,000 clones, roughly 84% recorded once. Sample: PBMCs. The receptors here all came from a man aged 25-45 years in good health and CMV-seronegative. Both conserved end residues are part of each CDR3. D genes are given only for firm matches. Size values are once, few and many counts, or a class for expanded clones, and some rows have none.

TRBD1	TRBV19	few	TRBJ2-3	TGTGCCAGCACTGACAGGGGATTCCGCACAGATACGCAGTATTTT	CASTDRGFRTDTQYF
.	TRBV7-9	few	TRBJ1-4	TGTGCCAGCAGCTTAGACAGGGAAAAACTGTTTTTT	CASSLDREKLFF
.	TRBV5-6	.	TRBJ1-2	TGTGCCAGCAGCTTGCGACAGCCTCTGGGCTACACCTTC	CASSLRQPLGYTF
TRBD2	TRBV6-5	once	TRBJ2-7	TGTGCCAGCAGTTACTCCGGACTAGCACTAGGCGAGCAGTACTTC	CASSYSGLALGEQYF
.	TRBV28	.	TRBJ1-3	TGTGCCAGCATCCTCTCGGGGGGCGGAAACACCATATATTTT	CASILSGGGNTIYF
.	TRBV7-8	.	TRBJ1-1	TGTGCCAGCAGCTTTCGACACAACGCGAACACTGAAGCTTTCTTT	CASSFRHNANTEAFF
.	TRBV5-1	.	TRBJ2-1	TGCGCCAGCAGCTTGGCCCCTAGCGACTACAATGAGCAGTTCTTC	CASSLAPSDYNEQFF
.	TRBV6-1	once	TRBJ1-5	TGTGCCAGCAGTGAAGGCCCCCATGGCTATCAGCCCCAGCATTTT	CASSEGPHGYQPQHF
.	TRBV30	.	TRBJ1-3	TGTGCCTGTACCATCATATCGGGGGGAAACACCATATATTTT	CACTIISGGNTIYF
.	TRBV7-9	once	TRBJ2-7	TGTGCCAGCAGCCCCTACACCGGGAGAGGCTACGAGCAGTACTTC	CASSPYTGRGYEQYF
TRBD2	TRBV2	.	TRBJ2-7	TGTGCCAGCAGGTTTCGGGGACGGGGGGTTGACTACGAGCAGTACTTC	CASRFRGRGVDYEQYF
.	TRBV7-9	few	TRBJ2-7	TGTTCCAGCAGCTCAGACTCCTACGAGCAGTACTTC	CSSSSDSYEQYF
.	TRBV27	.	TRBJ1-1	TGTGCCAGCAAATTTCGCGGGAACACTGAAGCTTTCTTT	CASKFRGNTEAFF
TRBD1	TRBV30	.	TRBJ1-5	TGTGCCTGGAGTGCATACCTGGGACAGGTTGGCAATCAGCCCCAGCATTTT	CAWSAYLGQVGNQPQHF
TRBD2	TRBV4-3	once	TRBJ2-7	TGCGCCAGCAGCCAGGAGCGTCTAGCGGGTGAGCAGTACTTC	CASSQERLAGEQYF
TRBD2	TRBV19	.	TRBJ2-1	TGTGCCAGTAGTCTGACGACTAGCGGGAGACGTTACAATGAGCAGTTCTTC	CASSLTTSGRRYNEQFF
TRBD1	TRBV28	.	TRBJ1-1	TGTGCCAGCAGTCTAGAAACAGGGGGCACTGAAGCTTTCTTT	CASSLETGGTEAFF
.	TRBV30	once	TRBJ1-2	TGTGCCTGGAGTGTACAATTCGGCGGATATGGCTACACCTTC	CAWSVQFGGYGYTF
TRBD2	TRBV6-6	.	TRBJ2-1	TGTGCCAGCAGTTACGCGGGGGGTCCCTACAATGAGCAGTTCTTC	CASSYAGGPYNEQFF
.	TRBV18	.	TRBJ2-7	TGTGCCAGCTCACGGGTCAGGGAAACCTACGAGCAGTACTTC	CASSRVRETYEQYF
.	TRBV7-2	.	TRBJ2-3	TGTGCCAGCAACCTAGGCGGGGTCCGCACAGATACGCAGTATTTT	CASNLGGVRTDTQYF
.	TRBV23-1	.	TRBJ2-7	TGCGCCAGCAGTTTAGCGGCTTGGGACTTC	CASSLAAWDF
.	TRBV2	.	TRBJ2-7	TGTGCCAGCAAAGGCCTCGGGGGACGGGGAACCCCCTACGAGCAGTACTTC	CASKGLGGRGTPYEQYF
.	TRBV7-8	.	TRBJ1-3	TGTGCCAGCAGCTTAAAAGGGGCTTACGCTGGAAACACCATATATTTT	CASSLKGAYAGNTIYF
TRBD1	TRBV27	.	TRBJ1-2	TGTGCCAGCAGTTACCGGACAGGGGGTGTGAACTATGGCTACACCTTC	CASSYRTGGVNYGYTF
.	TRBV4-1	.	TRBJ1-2	TGCGCCAGCAGCCACGGGGGAATTAACTATGGCTACACCTTC	CASSHGGINYGYTF
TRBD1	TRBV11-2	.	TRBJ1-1	TGTGCCAGCAGCGGGGACAGGGGGAACACTGAAGCTTTCTTT	CASSGDRGNTEAFF
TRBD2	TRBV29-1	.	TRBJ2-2	TGCAGCGTTGTAGGCGGGGGGATAACCGGGGAGCTGTTTTTT	CSVVGGGITGELFF
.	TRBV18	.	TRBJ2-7	TGTGCCAGCTCACCGGCCGACAGGACCCACTCCTACGAGCAGTACTTC	CASSPADRTHSYEQYF
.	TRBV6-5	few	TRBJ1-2	TGTGCCAGCAGTTACTCTGCAGTGAACTATGGCTACACCTTC	CASSYSAVNYGYTF
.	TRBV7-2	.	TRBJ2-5	TGTGCCAGCAGCTTAGGTGCGGCCCTACAAGAGACCCAGTACTTC	CASSLGAALQETQYF
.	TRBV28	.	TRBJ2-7	TGTGCCAGCAGTTTATTCTCTGCCGGGAGAATCGACGAGCAGTACTTC	CASSLFSAGRIDEQYF
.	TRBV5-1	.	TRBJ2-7	TGCGCCAGCAGCTTGGAACTAGCCGGGAGCTACGAGCAGTACTTC	CASSLELAGSYEQYF
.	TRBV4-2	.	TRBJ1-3	TGTGCCAGCAGGACAGCCGCGCGCTCTGGAAACACCATATATTTT	CASRTAARSGNTIYF
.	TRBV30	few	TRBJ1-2	TGTGCCTGGAGCCCAGGGGTTCGCGGCTATGGCTACACCTTC	CAWSPGVRGYGYTF
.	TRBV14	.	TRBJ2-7	TGTGCCAGCAGCCAAGGGGCAAAGTACGTCGAGCAGTACTTC	CASSQGAKYVEQYF
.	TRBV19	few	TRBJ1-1	TGTGCCAGTAGTATTAGTGTACCCACTGAAGCTTTCTTT	CASSISVPTEAFF
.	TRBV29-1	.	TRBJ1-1	TGCAGCGACGTCCGGGGAGTCTATACTGAAGCTTTCTTT	CSDVRGVYTEAFF
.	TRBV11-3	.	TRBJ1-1	TGTGCCAGCAGCTCACAGGGATCTAACACTGAAGCTTTCTTT	CASSSQGSNTEAFF
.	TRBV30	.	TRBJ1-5	TGTGCCTGGAGTGTGCAAGGGGATCAGCCCCAGCATTTT	CAWSVQGDQPQHF
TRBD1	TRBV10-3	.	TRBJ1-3	TGTGCCATCAGTGTAGGGACAGGGACCTACTCTGGAAACACCATATATTTT	CAISVGTGTYSGNTIYF
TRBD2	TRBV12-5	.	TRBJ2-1	TGTGCTAGTGGTCTTGGACTAGCGGGAGTACGGCCCTACAATGAGCAGTTCTTC	CASGLGLAGVRPYNEQFF
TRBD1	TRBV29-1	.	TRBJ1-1	TGCAGCGTTGAGGACAGGGGGCGTGAAGCTTTCTTT	CSVEDRGREAFF
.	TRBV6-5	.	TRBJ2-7	TGTGCCAGCAGCAAGGGGGAACTGAGCGAGCAGTACTTC	CASSKGELSEQYF
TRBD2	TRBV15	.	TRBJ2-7	TGTGCCACCAGCAGAGGGGGCGGGGGAAACGTCTACGAGCAGTACTTC	CATSRGGGGNVYEQYF
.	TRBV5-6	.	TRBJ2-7	TGTGCCAGCAGCTTGGCTTCCGGGACAATCTACGAGCAGTACTTC	CASSLASGTIYEQYF
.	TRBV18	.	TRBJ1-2	TGTGCCAGCTCACCACCAGGGGTGGGTGGCTACACCTTC	CASSPPGVGGYTF
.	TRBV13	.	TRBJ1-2	TGTGCCAGCAGCCTAACCTCCCTTTATGGCTACACCTTC	CASSLTSLYGYTF
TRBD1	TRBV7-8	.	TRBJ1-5	TGTGCCAGCAGTTTGTTCGAAACAGGGGGCGGCAATCAGCCCCAGCATTTT	CASSLFETGGGNQPQHF